The 26 T cell receptor beta chains reported below all come from one sample, sequenced in a study of blood T cells in healthy people across ages. A second roughly 7 to 12 cycle PCR used barcoded and J-beta primers. TCRdb reprocessed the 5' RACE reads via MiXCR and lists one record per CDR3 protein. The sample contains about 930,000 distinct CDR3 sequences, about 28% of which appear only once. The data were also submitted as part of a second study, on T cells of mothers and their children.

Sequencing was carried out using blood. The receptors here all came from a woman in her thirties or forties in good health.

The chain combines TRBV12-3 or TRBV12-4 with TRBJ2-7; D may be TRBD1 (5 bases). V lost 7 bases, J lost 7 bases, and 14 bases lay in between. CDR3 size: 12 residues. Here the CDR3 DNA reads TGTGCCAGCAAATGGGGCGGCAATGAGCAGTACTTC. It is translated as CASKWGGNEQYF.

The count of this clonotype is one. A much larger clone is a single base away; this may be a read error. V is TRBV27 and J is TRBJ2-7; D is undetermined. This CDR3 is built from 15 residues. Germline V gene sequence: CDR1 MNHEY, CDR2 SMNVEV (reference sequence). Trimming shortened V by 2 bases and J by 1 base, and 12 bases separated the two germline ends. This CDR3 reads CASSLGPASSYEQYF. CDR3 DNA sequence: TGTGCCAGCAGTTTAGGCCCAGCGTCGTCCTACGAGCAGTACTTC.

This clonotype has more than one count but fewer than ten. Its ends do not fully match the called genes, so a read error is possible. The rearrangement uses TRBV5-1 and TRBJ1-5; no clear D gene. The CDR3 is 14 amino acids. Per germline, CDR1 SGHRS and CDR2 YFSETQ. The CDR3 is CASSSDGSNQPRHF. CDR3 nucleotides: TGCGCCAGCAGCTCGGACGGGAGCAATCAGCCCCGGCATTTT.

This clonotype was recorded a few times. The rearrangement joins TRBV27 to TRBJ1-2; a possible D gene is TRBD1 (6 bases). V lost 0 bases and J lost 6, with 8 bases in between. The germline CDR1 and CDR2 sequences are MNHEY and SMNVEV (reference sequence). The CDR3 sequence is 13 residues long. CDR3 sequence: CASSLSTGNGYTF. CDR3 bases: TGTGCCAGCAGTTTATCTACAGGGAATGGCTACACCTTC.

This clonotype was seen a few times. J is TRBJ1-4 and V is TRBV18; D perhaps matches TRBD1 (5 bases). Germline V CDR1 and CDR2: KGHSH, LQKENI. With 3 bases removed from V and 8 bases from J, the gap between germline ends came to 16 bases. This CDR3 contains 15 residues. CDR3 nucleotide sequence: TGTGCCAGCTCACCGCAAGGGGCACGTGGAGAAAAACTGTTTTTT. This encodes CASSPQGARGEKLFF.

Concerning this clonotype: Germline and junction disagree at one end, which may indicate a read error. The chain couples TRBV20-1 to TRBJ2-3, with 12 bases matching TRBD2. The CDR3 covers 15 residues. The V gene's germline CDR1 is DFQATT and CDR2 SNEGSKA (reference sequence). CDR3 nucleotides: TGCAGTGCTAGAGAAACTAGCGGGGGGAAGGATACGCAGGATTTT. Protein product: CSARETSGGKDTQDF.

This clonotype appeared a few times. The chain recombines TRBV9 with TRBJ1-2; D possibly corresponds to TRBD1 (5 bases). V shed 0 bases and J shed 4 bases, with 16 bases lying between them. Germline V gene sequence: CDR1 SGDLS, CDR2 YYNGEE. This CDR3 is built from 16 residues. CDR3 in amino acids: CASSVDYRPTGYGYTF. CDR3 coding DNA: TGTGCCAGCAGCGTAGACTACAGGCCTACCGGCTATGGCTACACCTTC.

This clonotype was seen at least ten times. The rearrangement joins TRBV12-3 or TRBV12-4 to TRBJ2-5, with D unresolved. This CDR3 region has 14 residues. Deletions cut 3 bases from V and 3 bases from J, with 11 bases between. The CDR3 region is CASSFPPSKETQYF. The CDR3 nucleotides are TGTGCCAGCAGTTTTCCCCCCAGCAAAGAGACCCAGTACTTC.

This clonotype was seen many times. This chain joins TRBV5-5 and TRBJ2-7, with D tentatively TRBD1 (5 bases). Trimming left V 3 bases short and J 2 bases short, with 12 bases between. Germline V gene data show CDR1 as SGHKS and CDR2 as YYEKEE (reference sequence). CDR3 length equals 14 residues. The CDR3 DNA is TGTGCCAGCAGCTACGGACGGACAACCTACGAGCAGTACTTC. This encodes CASSYGRTTYEQYF.

Of note for this clonotype: This may come from a read error, since a much larger clone is one base off. This chain connects TRBV5-1 to TRBJ2-6; the match to TRBD1 covers 10 bases. Germline CDR1 and CDR2: SGHRS and YFSETQ. The CDR3 totals 17 residues. The CDR3 region is CASSEGQGSPGANVRTF. The CDR3 DNA sequence: TGCGCCAGCAGCGAGGGACAGGGGAGTCCTGGGGCCAACGTCCGGACTTTC.

This clonotype was observed a few times. The genes are TRBV12-3 or TRBV12-4 and TRBJ1-2, with D unclear. This CDR3 is 12 amino acids long. The V end was cut by 6 bases, the J end by 8 bases, with 13 bases between. The CDR3, as DNA: TGTGCCAGCAGCCCCGTACGAGGGGGCTACACCTTC. Its protein product is CASSPVRGGYTF.

This clonotype has a count of ten or more. The V gene is TRBV24-1, the J gene TRBJ2-3; 9 bases are shared with TRBD2. V gave up 2 bases and J gave up 0 bases; unmatched junction bases: 5. Looked up from germline, CDR1 is KGHDR and CDR2 is SFDVKD. The CDR3 is 17 residues long. CDR3 sequence reads: CATSDSGSGGSTDTQYF. The CDR3 DNA reads as TGTGCCACCAGTGATTCAGGTAGCGGGGGCAGCACAGATACGCAGTATTTT.

In this sample, this clonotype turned up a few times. The chain recombines TRBV11-2 with TRBJ2-1, with 9 nucleotides matching TRBD1. CDR3 length: 17 residues. The germline CDR1 and CDR2 sequences are SGHAT and FQNNGV. Germline trimming cut 5 bases from V and 9 bases from J; bases unmatched to any gene: 17. Here the CDR3 reads CASSPPLLGTGLGEQFF. The DNA of the CDR3 is TGTGCCAGCAGCCCCCCCCTTCTGGGGACAGGGTTAGGTGAGCAGTTCTTC.

CDR3: CASSERDRLDEQYF. In DNA, the CDR3 is TGTGCCAGCAGTGAACGCGACAGGCTGGACGAGCAGTACTTC. The rearrangement uses TRBV6-1 and TRBJ2-7, with a tentative D call TRBD1 (6 bases). Trimming removed 2 bases from V and 5 bases from J, with 13 bases in between. The germline gives CDR1 MNHNS, CDR2 SASEGT. The CDR3 extends over 14 amino acids.

The chain is built from TRBV5-4 and TRBJ2-3, with a possible D match to TRBD1 (6 bases). The CDR3 contains 14 residues. CDR1 and CDR2 (germline): SGHNT, YYREEE (reference sequence). Deletions cut 5 bases from V and 0 bases from J, with 10 bases between. The DNA for the CDR3 is TGTGCCAGCAGTCACAGGGACAGCACAGATACGCAGTATTTT. This translates into CASSHRDSTDTQYF.

About this clonotype itself: This could be a read error, since a much larger clone is one nucleotide away. The J gene is TRBJ2-3, the V gene TRBV20-1; 7 bases are a match to TRBD2. The CDR3 totals 13 residues. Germline V CDR1 and CDR2: DFQATT, SNEGSKA (reference sequence). CDR3 residues: CSARAPSGDAQYF. CDR3 sequence (DNA): TGCAGTGCTAGAGCCCCTAGCGGAGATGCGCAGTATTTT.

Note on this clonotype: Just one base apart from a much larger clone, this may be a read error. The chain is built from TRBV28 and TRBJ2-1, with 11 bases lining up with TRBD1. CDR1 and CDR2 from the germline V gene are MDHEN and SYDVKM. With 7 bases clipped from V and 2 bases from J, the junction kept 13 bases outside the gene matches. The CDR3 is 18 amino acids. The chain's CDR3 is CASIRKGTGGYPYNEQFF. In nucleotides, the CDR3 is TGTGCCAGCATCCGTAAGGGGACAGGGGGATACCCCTACAATGAGCAGTTCTTC.

Many counts were recorded for this clonotype. CDR3: CASSLESPGRTEAFF. The CDR3 nucleotides read TGTGCCAGCAGCTTAGAATCCCCAGGGCGGACTGAAGCTTTCTTT. The genes are TRBV7-2 and TRBJ1-1; D may be TRBD1 (5 bases). CDR1 and CDR2 from the germline V gene are SGHTA and FQGNSA. Trimming removed 1 base from V and 5 bases from J, with 14 bases in between. The CDR3 is made up of 15 amino acids.

This clonotype was picked up a small number of times. The chain has TRBV5-1 and TRBJ2-3; no clear D. V dropped 4 bases and J dropped 2 bases, with 11 bases sitting between them. Germline CDR1 is SGHRS and CDR2 is YFSETQ. This CDR3 spans 14 amino acids. The CDR3 DNA reads TGCGCCAGCAGCCCGGACGCCTACACAGATACGCAGTATTTT. It codes for CASSPDAYTDTQYF.

This clonotype was counted between two and nine times. The J gene is TRBJ2-1, the V gene TRBV18, with a possible D match to TRBD2 (7 bases). V lost 0 bases, J lost 7 bases, and 10 bases lay in between. The germline gives CDR1 KGHSH, CDR2 LQKENI. CDR3 length: 14 amino acids. CDR3 sequence: CASSPPGGPNEQFF. CDR3 DNA: TGTGCCAGCTCACCACCGGGGGGGCCAAATGAGCAGTTCTTC.

This clonotype was seen a few times. The chain recombines TRBV3-1 with TRBJ2-5; D possibly corresponds to TRBD2 (6 bases). Trimming took off 2 bases at V and 11 bases at J, with 15 bases between the two ends. The germline V gene encodes CDR1 LGHDT and CDR2 YNNKEL (reference sequence). The CDR3 is 13 residues long. The CDR3 region is CASSQLGLPLQYF. CDR3 nucleotide sequence: TGTGCCAGCAGCCAATTGGGACTCCCGTTGCAGTACTTC.

As to this clonotype: A read error is possible here, since a much larger clone lies one base away. This chain joins TRBV7-2 and TRBJ2-7; possible D gene TRBD2, 5 bases. V dropped 5 bases and J dropped 10 bases, with 21 bases sitting between them. From germline, CDR1 is SGHTA and CDR2 FQGNSA. CDR3 length: 14 residues. CDR3 region: CASSRSSYRESQYF. The CDR3 DNA sequence: TGTGCCAGCAGCCGATCGAGTTATAGGGAGTCCCAGTACTTC.

The chain employs TRBV7-3 and TRBJ2-3; possibly TRBD2 for D (5 bases). This CDR3 region has 15 residues. V was cut by 3 bases and J by 6 bases, with 16 bases left in between. Germline V CDR1 and CDR2: SGHTA, FQGTGA. CDR3 region: CASSLGVVRRDTQYF. As DNA, the CDR3 is TGTGCCAGCAGCTTGGGAGTTGTACGTCGGGATACGCAGTATTTT.

This clonotype has just a few counts. The rearrangement joins TRBV7-2 to TRBJ1-2, with 8 bases fitting TRBD1. CDR1 SGHTA and CDR2 FQGNSA come from the germline V gene. The CDR3 has 16 residues. V lost 5 bases, J lost 7 bases, and 15 bases stayed unmatched. The CDR3 coding sequence is TGTGCCAGCAGCCTAGGGACAGGATATAGTTGGGGTGGCTACACCTTC. Amino acid sequence: CASSLGTGYSWGGYTF.

On this clonotype itself: It may be a read error: a sequence one base away is much more abundant. The chain joins TRBV29-1 to TRBJ2-5; either TRBD1 or TRBD2 may supply D (5 bases each). V shed 7 bases and J shed 7 bases, with 16 bases lying between them. This CDR3 contains 12 residues. Germline assignment: CDR1 SQVTM and CDR2 ANQGSEA. This chain's CDR3 is CSGGEELGTQYF. The CDR3 coding sequence is TGCAGCGGAGGGGAAGAGCTGGGGACCCAGTACTTC. The complete variable domain, with remaining parts taken from reference TRBV29-1 and TRBJ2-5, reads SAVISQKPSRDICQRGTSLTIQCQVDSQVTMMFWYRQQPGQSLTLIATANQGSEATYESGFVIDKFPISRPNLTFSTLTVSNMSPEDSSIYLCSGGEELGTQYFGPGTRLLVL.

The chain links TRBV5-6 to TRBJ2-1; D is possibly TRBD1 (5 bases). The ends were cut back, 0 bases at V and 7 bases at J, with 17 bases in the middle. The germline V gene encodes CDR1 SGHDT and CDR2 YYEEEE. The CDR3 runs to 16 residues. The CDR3 reads CASSLGGPQEPNEQFF. The CDR3 bases are TGTGCCAGCAGCTTGGGTGGGCCACAGGAGCCGAATGAGCAGTTCTTC.